This paragraph covers one TCR beta chain sequence. The antigen is not known. Preparing the TCRbeta library involved the use of unique molecular identifiers. In TCRdb, the PCR reads were re-called with MiXCR into one record per CDR3 protein. The data hold around 700,000 distinct CDR3 sequences, with over 10% observed a single time. The source of the sample is a study of T-cell reconstitution after alpha-beta-depleted transplantation in children. CDR1 SGHTA and CDR2 FQGNSA come from the germline V gene. The ends were cut back, 0 bases at V and 3 bases at J, with 9 bases in the middle. This CDR3 has 15 amino acids. Study-wide results and limits: It was newly produced T cells that mostly accounted for T-cell counts and diversity one year after transplant.

This chain links TRBV7-2 with TRBJ2-4; perhaps TRBD2 as D (5 bases). The starting material was PBMCs, obtained before TCRalphabeta/CD19-depleted stem cell transplant. The TCR comes from a girl aged 2 to 9 with congenital amegakaryocytic thrombocytopenia, due to receive a stem cell transplant. The CDR3 loop is CASSLARSGKNIQYF. CDR3 DNA sequence: TGTGCCAGCAGCTTAGCTCGGAGCGGCAAAAACATTCAGTACTTC.